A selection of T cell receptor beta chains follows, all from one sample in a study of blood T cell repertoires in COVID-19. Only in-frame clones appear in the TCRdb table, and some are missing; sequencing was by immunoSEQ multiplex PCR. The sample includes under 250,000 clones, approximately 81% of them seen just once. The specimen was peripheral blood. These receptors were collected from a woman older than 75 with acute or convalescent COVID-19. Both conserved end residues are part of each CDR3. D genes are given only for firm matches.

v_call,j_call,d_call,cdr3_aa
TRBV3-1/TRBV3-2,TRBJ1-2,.,CASSQGPQGNYGYTF
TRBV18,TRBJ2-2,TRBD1,CASSPPSGGTGELFF
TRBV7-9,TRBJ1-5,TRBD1,CASSRDRVGSNQPQHF
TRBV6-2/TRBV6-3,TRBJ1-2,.,CASSPGDQPYGYTF
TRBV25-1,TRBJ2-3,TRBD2,CASSEGLALSTDTQYF
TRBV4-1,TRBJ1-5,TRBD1,CASSQSQGNQPQHF
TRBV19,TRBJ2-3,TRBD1,CASSYDRGSPDTQYF
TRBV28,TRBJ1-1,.,CASSLGRPEAFF
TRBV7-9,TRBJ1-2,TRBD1,CASSLGDRREYGYTF
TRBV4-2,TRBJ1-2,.,CASSQSTGSNYGYTF
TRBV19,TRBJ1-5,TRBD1,CASSKGAHTNQPQHF
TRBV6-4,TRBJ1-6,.,CASSEEYNSPLHF
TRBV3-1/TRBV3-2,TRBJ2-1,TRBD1,CASSQLTGAFYNEQFF
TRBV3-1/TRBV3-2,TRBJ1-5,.,CASSQDPGYQPQHF
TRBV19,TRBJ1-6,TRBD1,CASSDRGLDSPLHF
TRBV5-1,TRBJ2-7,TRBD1,CASSPSPGTGGYEQYF
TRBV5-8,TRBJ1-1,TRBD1,CASSLNRGQVVLEAFF
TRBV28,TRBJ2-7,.,CASSRVGGPYEQYF
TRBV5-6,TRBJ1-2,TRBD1,CASSAGQGAYYGYTF
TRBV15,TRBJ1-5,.,CATSSSGWGVQPQHF
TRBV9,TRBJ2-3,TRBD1,CASSVAQGQAQYF
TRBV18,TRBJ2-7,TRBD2,CASSPTAGSGSYEQYF
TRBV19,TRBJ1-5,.,CASSTIQTGNQPQHF
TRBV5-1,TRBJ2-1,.,CASSLEGEAYNEQFF
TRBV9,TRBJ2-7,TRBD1,CASSVAGDSHYEQYF
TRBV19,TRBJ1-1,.,CATYHRDKGLNTEAFF
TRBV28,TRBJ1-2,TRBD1,CASSLGGWDSENYGYTF
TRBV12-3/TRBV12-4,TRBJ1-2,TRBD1,CASRADRGGGYTF
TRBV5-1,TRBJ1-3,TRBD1,CASSLDRGQGYTIYF
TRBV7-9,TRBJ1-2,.,CASSKTLANYGYTF